This is a list of T cell receptor beta chains from one sample in a study of blood T cell repertoires in COVID-19. This table comes from immunoSEQ multiplex PCR, and its TCRdb copy is limited to in-frame clones, with some not included. The top ten hold more than 0.9% of the sample, which has nearly 350,000 clones, about 90% seen once. The specimen was PBMCs or T cells enriched from blood (not recorded which). The receptors were gathered from a woman in her twenties or thirties who had recovered from COVID-19. The conserved cysteine and the conserved F or W are not part of the CDR3 here. The order of the fields is J gene, V gene, CDR3 protein.

>TRBJ1-6|TRBV12-5
ASGLWGGGANSPLH
>TRBJ2-6|TRBV4-2
ASSQDGESGANVLT
>TRBJ2-7|TRBV5-4
ASRLDRSNSYEQY
>TRBJ1-1|TRBV7-9
ASSPGDPNTEAF
>TRBJ2-4|TRBV6-2/TRBV6-3
ASSYSPTGLAKNIQY
>TRBJ2-6|TRBV10-3
AISESPGVGANVLT
>TRBJ2-7|TRBV19
ASSIRTGADEQY
>TRBJ1-2|TRBV3-1/TRBV3-2
ASSHETRYGYT
>TRBJ1-5|TRBV7-9
ASSLAVRGGDRNQPQH
>TRBJ1-1|TRBV5-1
ASSPGWSTEAF
>TRBJ2-3|TRBV10-2
ASSQTSQRGATDTQY
>TRBJ2-7|TRBV10-3
AISDGGSGEQY
>TRBJ2-1|TRBV2
ASSVGVEQF
>TRBJ2-6|TRBV27
ASSLLKSSGANVLT
>TRBJ1-3|TRBV9
ASSGTTGFSGNTIY
>TRBJ2-5|TRBV27
ASTNFGQETQY
>TRBJ1-6|TRBV15
AISRALPVSPLH
>TRBJ1-2|TRBV6-5
ASSGVIYGYT
>TRBJ2-2|TRBV11-2
ASSLVTGAGELF
>TRBJ2-2|TRBV2
ASGTAYTGELF